This TCR beta chain was recorded in a study of CD8+CD57+ T cells in acquired aplastic anemia. Study overall: The sorted CD4+ and CD8+ cells yielded an average around 3.4 ug of DNA. General study points: Patients and controls had CD8+ Simpson's diversity values that were not significantly distinct.

It was genomic DNA that served as the template for profiling TCR beta VDJ and CDR3. TCRdb re-derived calls from the reads in MiXCR, one entry per CDR3 protein. Among 150,000 or so distinct CDR3 sequences listed, around half were seen once. A remark on this clonotype: What it binds is not known. This could be a read error, since a much larger clone is one nucleotide away.

The V gene end was trimmed by 3 bases and the J gene end by 7 bases; junction bases not matched to a gene: 8. CDR1 and CDR2 (germline): MNHEY, SVGAGI. This CDR3 is 16 amino acids long. Patients chosen for sequencing had shown CD8+CD57+ cell expansion by flow cytometry. The receptor comes from a human donor with aplastic anemia. The V and J genes are TRBV6-5 and TRBJ2-1, with 11 bases lining up with TRBD2. The sample was sorted CD4+, CD8+, or CD8+CD57+ T cells (not recorded which) from PBMCs. The CDR3 protein is CASSYGGASGRNEQFF. DNA of the CDR3: TGTGCCAGCAGTTATGGGGGGGCTAGCGGGAGGAATGAGCAGTTCTTC.